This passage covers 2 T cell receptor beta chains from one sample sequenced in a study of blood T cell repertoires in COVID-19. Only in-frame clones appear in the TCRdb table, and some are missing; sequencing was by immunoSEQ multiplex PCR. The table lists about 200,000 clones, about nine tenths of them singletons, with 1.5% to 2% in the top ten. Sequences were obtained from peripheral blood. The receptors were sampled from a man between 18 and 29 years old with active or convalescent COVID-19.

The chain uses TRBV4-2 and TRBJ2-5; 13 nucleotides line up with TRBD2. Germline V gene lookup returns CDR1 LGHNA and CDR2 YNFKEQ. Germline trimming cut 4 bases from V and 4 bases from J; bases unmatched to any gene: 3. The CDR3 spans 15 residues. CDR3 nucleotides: TGTGCCAGCAGCCCCTGGACTAGCGGGGGAGAGACCCAGTACTTC. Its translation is CASSPWTSGGETQYF.

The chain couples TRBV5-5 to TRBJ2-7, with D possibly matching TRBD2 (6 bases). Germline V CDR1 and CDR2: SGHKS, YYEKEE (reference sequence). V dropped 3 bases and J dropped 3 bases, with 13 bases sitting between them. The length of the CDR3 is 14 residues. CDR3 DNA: TGTGCCAGCAGCTCCGGGGGTGAGGTCTACGAGCAGTACTTC. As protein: CASSSGGEVYEQYF.